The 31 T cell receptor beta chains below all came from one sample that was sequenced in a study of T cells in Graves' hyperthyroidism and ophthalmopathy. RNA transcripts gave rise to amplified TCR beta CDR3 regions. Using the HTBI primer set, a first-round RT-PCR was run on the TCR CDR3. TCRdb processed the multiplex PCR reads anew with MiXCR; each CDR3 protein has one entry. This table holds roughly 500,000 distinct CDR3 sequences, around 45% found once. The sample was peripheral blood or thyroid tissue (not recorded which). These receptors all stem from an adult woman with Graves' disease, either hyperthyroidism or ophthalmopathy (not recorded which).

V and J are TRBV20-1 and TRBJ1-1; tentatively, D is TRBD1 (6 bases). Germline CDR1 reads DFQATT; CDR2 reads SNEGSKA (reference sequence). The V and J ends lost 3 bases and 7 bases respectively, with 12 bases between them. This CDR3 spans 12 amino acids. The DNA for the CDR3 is TGCAGTGCTAGGTGGACAGACAATGAAGCTTTCTTT. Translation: CSARWTDNEAFF.

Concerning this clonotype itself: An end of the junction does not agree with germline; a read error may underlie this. In nucleotides, the CDR3 is TGTGCCAGCAGCGTAAGGGGGACCTCGAACACTGAAGCTTTC. Its translation: CASSVRGTSNTEAF. V and J are TRBV7-9 and TRBJ2-6, with D perhaps matching TRBD1 (6 bases). This CDR3 has 14 residues. The germline CDR1 and CDR2 sequences are SEHNR and FQNEAQ (reference sequence).

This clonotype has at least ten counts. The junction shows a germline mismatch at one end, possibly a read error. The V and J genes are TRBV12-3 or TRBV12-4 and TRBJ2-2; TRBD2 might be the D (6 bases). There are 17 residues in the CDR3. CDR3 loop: CATSASKLSGYTGELFF. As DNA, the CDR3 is TGTGCCACCAGTGCGTCGAAACTTAGCGGATACACCGGGGAGCTGTTTTTT.

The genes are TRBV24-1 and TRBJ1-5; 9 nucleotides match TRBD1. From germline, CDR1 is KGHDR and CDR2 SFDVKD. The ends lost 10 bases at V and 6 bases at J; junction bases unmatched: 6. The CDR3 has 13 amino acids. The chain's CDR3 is CATATGGPQPQHF. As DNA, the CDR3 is TGTGCCACGGCGACAGGGGGTCCTCAGCCCCAGCATTTT.

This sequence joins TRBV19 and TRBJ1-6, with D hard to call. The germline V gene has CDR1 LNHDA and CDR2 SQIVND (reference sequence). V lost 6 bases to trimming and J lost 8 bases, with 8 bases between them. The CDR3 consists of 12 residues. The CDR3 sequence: CASSTADSPLHF. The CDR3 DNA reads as TGTGCCAGTAGCACAGCAGATTCACCCCTCCACTTT.

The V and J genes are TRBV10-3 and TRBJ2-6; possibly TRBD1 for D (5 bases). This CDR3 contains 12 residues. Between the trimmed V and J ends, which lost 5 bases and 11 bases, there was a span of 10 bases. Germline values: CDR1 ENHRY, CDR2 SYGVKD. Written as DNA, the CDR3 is TGTGCCATCAGTCAGGGCGCCTACGTCCTGACTTTC. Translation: CAISQGAYVLTF.

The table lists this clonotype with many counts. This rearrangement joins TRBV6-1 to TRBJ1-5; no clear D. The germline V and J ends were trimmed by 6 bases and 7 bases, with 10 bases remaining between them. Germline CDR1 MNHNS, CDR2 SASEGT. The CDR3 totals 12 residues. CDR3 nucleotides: TGTGCCAGCAGAAGGCTGGGGCAGCCCCAGCATTTT. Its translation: CASRRLGQPQHF.

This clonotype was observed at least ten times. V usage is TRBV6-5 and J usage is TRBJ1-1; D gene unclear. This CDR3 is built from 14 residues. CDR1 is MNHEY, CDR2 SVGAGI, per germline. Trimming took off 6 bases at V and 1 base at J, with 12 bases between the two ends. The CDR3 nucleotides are TGTGCCAGCAGGGGAACACGACAGAACACTGAAGCTTTCTTT. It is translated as CASRGTRQNTEAFF.

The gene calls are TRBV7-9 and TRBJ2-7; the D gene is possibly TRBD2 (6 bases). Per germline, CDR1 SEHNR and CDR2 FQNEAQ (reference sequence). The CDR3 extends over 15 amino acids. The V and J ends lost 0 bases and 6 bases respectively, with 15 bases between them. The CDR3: CASSLAAGLSLEQYF. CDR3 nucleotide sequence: TGTGCCAGCAGCTTAGCCGCGGGACTCAGCCTCGAGCAGTACTTC.

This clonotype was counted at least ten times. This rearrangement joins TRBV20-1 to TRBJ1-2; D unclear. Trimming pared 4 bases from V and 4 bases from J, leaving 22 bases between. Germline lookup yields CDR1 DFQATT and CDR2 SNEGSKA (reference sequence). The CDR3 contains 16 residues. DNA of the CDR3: TGCAGTGCTACCACCCTATCAGCTGGCGTAGGCTATGGCTACACCTTC. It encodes CSATTLSAGVGYGYTF.

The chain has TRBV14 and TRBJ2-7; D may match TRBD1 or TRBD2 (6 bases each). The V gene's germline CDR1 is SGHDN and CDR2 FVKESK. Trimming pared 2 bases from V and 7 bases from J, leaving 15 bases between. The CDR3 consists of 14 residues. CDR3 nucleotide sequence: TGTGCCAGCAGCCAAACAGGGAGGTTACGGGAGCAGTACTTC. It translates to CASSQTGRLREQYF.

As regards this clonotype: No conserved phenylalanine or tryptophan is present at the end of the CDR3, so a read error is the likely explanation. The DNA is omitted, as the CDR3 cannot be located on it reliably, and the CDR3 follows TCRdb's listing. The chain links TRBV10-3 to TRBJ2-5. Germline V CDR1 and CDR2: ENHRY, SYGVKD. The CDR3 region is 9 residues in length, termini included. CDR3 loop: CAISDPRDY.

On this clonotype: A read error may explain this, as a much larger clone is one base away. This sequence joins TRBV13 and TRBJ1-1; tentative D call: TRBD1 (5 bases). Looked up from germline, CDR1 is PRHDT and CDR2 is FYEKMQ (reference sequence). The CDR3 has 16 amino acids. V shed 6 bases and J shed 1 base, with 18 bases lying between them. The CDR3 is CASSDHRDGGNTEAFF. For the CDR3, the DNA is TGTGCCAGCAGTGACCACCGGGACGGGGGGAACACTGAAGCTTTCTTT.

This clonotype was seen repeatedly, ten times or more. The DNA for the CDR3 is TGTGCCAGCAGCTTGGCAGTGGGGGAGACCCAGTACTTC. It translates to CASSLAVGETQYF. This chain uses TRBV7-2 with TRBJ2-5; unclear D gene. The CDR3 length is 13 residues. CDR1 is SGHTA, CDR2 FQGNSA, per germline. V was clipped by 3 bases and J by 5 bases, with 10 bases between them. The full variable domain, rest sourced from reference TRBV7-2 and TRBJ2-5, is GAGVSQSPSNKVTEKGKDVELRCDPISGHTALYWYRQSLGQGLEFLIYFQGNSAPDKSGLPSDRFSAERTGGSVSTLTIQRTQQEDSAVYLCASSLAVGETQYFGPGTRLLVL.

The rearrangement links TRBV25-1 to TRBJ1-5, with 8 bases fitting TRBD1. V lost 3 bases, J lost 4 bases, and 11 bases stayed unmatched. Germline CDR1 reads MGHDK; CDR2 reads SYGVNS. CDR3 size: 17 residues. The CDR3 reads CASSEDTSTGANQPQHF. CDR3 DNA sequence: TGTGCCAGCAGTGAGGACACCTCGACAGGGGCTAATCAGCCCCAGCATTTT.

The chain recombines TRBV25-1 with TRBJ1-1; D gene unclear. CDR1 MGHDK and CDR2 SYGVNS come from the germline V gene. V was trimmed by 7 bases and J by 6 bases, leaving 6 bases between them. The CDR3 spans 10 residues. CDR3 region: CASKRAEAFF. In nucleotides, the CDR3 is TGTGCCAGCAAGCGGGCTGAAGCTTTCTTT.

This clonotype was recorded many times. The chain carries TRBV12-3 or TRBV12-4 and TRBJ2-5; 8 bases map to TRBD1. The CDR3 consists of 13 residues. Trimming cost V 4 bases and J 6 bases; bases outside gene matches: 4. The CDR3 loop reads CASSYGQGQTQYF. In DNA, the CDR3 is TGTGCCAGCAGTTACGGACAGGGCCAGACCCAGTACTTC.

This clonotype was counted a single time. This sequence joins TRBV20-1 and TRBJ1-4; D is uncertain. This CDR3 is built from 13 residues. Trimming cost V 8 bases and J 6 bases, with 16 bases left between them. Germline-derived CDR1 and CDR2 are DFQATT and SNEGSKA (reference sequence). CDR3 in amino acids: CSSLALRDEKLFF. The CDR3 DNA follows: TGCAGTTCCCTAGCCCTGCGGGATGAAAAACTGTTTTTT.

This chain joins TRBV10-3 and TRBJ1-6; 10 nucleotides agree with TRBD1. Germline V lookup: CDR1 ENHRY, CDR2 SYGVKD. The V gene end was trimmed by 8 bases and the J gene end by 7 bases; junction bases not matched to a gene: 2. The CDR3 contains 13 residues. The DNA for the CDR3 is TGTGCCATCCAGGGACAGGGGAATTCACCCCTCCACTTT. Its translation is CAIQGQGNSPLHF.

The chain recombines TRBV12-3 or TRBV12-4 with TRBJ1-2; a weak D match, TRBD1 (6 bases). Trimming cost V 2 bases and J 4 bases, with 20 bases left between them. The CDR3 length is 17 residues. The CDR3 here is CASSLNGQRRQSYGYTF. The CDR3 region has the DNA TGTGCCAGCAGTTTAAATGGACAGCGTCGGCAGTCCTATGGCTACACCTTC.

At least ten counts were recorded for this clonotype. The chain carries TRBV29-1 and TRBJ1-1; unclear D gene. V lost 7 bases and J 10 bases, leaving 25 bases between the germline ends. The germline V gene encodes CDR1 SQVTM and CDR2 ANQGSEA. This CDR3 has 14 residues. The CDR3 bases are TGCAGCGCCGAGGTGGCAGTCAGAAGCGGGAGAGCTTTCTTT. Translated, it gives CSAEVAVRSGRAFF.

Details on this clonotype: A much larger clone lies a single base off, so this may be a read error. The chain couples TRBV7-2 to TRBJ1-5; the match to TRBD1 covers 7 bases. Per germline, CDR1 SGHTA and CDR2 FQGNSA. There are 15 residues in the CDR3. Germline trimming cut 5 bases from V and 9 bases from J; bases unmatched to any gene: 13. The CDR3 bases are TGTGCCAGCAGCCTTATTACAGGGGCGGCTCGGCCCCAGCATTTT. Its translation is CASSLITGAARPQHF.

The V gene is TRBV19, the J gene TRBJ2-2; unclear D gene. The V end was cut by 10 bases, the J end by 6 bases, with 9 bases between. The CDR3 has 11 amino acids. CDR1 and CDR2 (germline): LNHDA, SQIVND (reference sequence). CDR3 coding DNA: TGTGCCACCACAGTATCCGGGGAGCTGTTTTTT. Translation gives CATTVSGELFF.

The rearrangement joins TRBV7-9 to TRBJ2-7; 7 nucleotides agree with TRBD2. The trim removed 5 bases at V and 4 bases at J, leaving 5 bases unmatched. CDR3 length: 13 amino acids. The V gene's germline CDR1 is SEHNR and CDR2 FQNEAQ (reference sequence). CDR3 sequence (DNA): TGTGCCAGCAGCACACCTAGCGGTTACGAGCAGTACTTC. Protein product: CASSTPSGYEQYF.

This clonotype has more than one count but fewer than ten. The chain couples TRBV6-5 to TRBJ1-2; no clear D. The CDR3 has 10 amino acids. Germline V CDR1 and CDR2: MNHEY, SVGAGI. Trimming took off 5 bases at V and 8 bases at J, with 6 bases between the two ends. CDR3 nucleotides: TGTGCCAGCAGTCCCCGGGGCTACACCTTC. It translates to CASSPRGYTF.

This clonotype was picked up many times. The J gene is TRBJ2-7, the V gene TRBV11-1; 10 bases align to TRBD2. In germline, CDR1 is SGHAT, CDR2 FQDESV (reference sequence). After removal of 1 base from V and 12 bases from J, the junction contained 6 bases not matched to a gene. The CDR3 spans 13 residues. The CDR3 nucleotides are TGTGCCAGCAGCTTAGAAAGCGGGAGGGCGCCGTACTTC. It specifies CASSLESGRAPYF.

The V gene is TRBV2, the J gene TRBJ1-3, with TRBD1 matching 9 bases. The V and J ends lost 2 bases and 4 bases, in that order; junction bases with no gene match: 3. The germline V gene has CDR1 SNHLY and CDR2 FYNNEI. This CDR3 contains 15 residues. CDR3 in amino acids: CASSESTGGGNTIYF. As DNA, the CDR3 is TGTGCCAGCAGTGAATCGACAGGGGGGGGAAACACCATATATTTT. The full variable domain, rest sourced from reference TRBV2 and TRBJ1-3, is EPEVTQTPSHQVTQMGQEVILRCVPISNHLYFYWYRQILGQKVEFLVSFYNNEISEKSEIFDDQFSVERPDGSNFTLKIRSTKLEDSAMYFCASSESTGGGNTIYFGEGSWLTVV.

The CDR3 sequence is CASSSDISTEAFF. Here the CDR3 DNA reads TGTGCCAGTAGTTCGGACATTTCCACTGAAGCTTTCTTT. The chain uses TRBV19 and TRBJ1-1; TRBD1 is a possible D gene (5 bases). V lost 5 bases and J 4 bases, leaving 11 bases between the germline ends. The CDR3 spans 13 residues. Looked up from germline, CDR1 is LNHDA and CDR2 is SQIVND (reference sequence). The full variable domain, in which reference TRBV19 and TRBJ1-1 provide the parts outside the CDR3, is DGGITQSPKYLFRKEGQNVTLSCEQNLNHDAMYWYRQDPGQGLRLIYYSQIVNDFQKGDIAEGYSVSREKKESFPLTVTSAQKNPTAFYLCASSSDISTEAFFGQGTRLTVV.

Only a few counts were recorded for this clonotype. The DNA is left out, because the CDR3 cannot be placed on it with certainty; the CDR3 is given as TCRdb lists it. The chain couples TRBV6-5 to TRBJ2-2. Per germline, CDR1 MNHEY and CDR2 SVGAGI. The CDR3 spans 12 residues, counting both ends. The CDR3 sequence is CASSTSDGELFF.

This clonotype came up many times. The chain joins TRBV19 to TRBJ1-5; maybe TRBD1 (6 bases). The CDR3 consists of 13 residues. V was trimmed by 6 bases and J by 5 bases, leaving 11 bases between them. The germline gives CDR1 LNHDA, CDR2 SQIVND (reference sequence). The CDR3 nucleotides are TGTGCCAGTAGCGATACAGGGTATCAGCCCCAGCATTTT. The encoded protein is CASSDTGYQPQHF. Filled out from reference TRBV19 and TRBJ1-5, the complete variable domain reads DGGITQSPKYLFRKEGQNVTLSCEQNLNHDAMYWYRQDPGQGLRLIYYSQIVNDFQKGDIAEGYSVSREKKESFPLTVTSAQKNPTAFYLCASSDTGYQPQHFGDGTRLSIL.

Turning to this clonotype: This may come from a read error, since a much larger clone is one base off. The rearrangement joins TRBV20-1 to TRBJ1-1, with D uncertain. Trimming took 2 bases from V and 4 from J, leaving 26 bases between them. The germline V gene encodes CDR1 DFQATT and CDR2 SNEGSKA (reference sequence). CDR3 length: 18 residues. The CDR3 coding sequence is TGCAGTGCTAGATTGGGGATGAACCACAAACGTTGGCCCACTGAAGCTTTCTTT. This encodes CSARLGMNHKRWPTEAFF.